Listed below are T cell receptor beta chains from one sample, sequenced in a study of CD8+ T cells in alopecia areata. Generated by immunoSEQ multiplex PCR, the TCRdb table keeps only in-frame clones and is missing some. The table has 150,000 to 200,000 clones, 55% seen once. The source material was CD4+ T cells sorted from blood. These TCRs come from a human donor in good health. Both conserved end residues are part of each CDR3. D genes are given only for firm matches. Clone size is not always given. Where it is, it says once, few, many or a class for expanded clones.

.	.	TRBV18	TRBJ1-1	TGTGCCAGCTCACCGTTTGGGGAAAACACTGAAGCTTTCTTT	CASSPFGENTEAFF
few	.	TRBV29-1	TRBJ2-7	TGCAGCGTTGGGCAGGGACCCCACGAGCAGTACTTC	CSVGQGPHEQYF
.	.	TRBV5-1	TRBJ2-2	TGCGCCAGCAGTTTCGATGGTAGCGCCGCAGGGACCGGGGAGCTGTTTTTT	CASSFDGSAAGTGELFF
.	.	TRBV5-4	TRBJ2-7	TGTGCCAGCAGCTTAGTGTCTACCTACGAGCAGTACTTC	CASSLVSTYEQYF
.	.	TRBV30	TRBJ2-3	TGTGCCTGGAGTGTACGTGTGGATACGCAGTATTTT	CAWSVRVDTQYF
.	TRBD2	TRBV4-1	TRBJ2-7	TGCGCCAGCAGCCAAGGTAGGGTAGCGGGAGCGTACGAGCAGTACTTC	CASSQGRVAGAYEQYF
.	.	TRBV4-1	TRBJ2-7	TGCGCCAGCAGCCAGGAAGCGGGTAGCTCCTACGAGCAGTACTTC	CASSQEAGSSYEQYF
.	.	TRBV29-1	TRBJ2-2	TGCAGCGTTGCCCGCTCCCGGGGATTGAACACCGGGGAGCTGTTTTTT	CSVARSRGLNTGELFF
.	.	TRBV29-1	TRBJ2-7	TGCAGCGTTGAAGATTACGACAGGAACGATCCTTTGGCTACCTACGAGCAGTACTTC	CSVEDYDRNDPLATYEQYF
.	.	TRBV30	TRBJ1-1	TGTGCCTGGTCCCCTGGAGGAGGTACTGAAGCTTTCTTT	CAWSPGGGTEAFF
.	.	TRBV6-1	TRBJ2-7	TGTGCCAGCAGCCAGAAGGACCCATCGGCCTACGAGCAGTACTTC	CASSQKDPSAYEQYF
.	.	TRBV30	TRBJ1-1	TGTGCCTGGAGTCGGGGGGACACTGAAGCTTTCTTT	CAWSRGDTEAFF
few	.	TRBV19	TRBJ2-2	TGTGCCAGTAATCAGCGGAGGAACACCGGGGAGCTGTTTTTT	CASNQRRNTGELFF
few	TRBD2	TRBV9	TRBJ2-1	TGTGCCAGCAGCCTTTCGAGGACTAGAATCCACAATGAGCAGTTCTTC	CASSLSRTRIHNEQFF
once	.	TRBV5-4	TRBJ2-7	TGTGCCAGCAGCAATTACGGGAGCGCCTCCTACGAGCAGTACTTC	CASSNYGSASYEQYF
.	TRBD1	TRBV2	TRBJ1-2	TGTGCCAGACAGGGGTATGGCTACACCTTC	CARQGYGYTF
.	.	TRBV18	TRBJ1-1	TGTGCCAGCTCACCAGGGGTGAACACTGAAGCTTTCTTT	CASSPGVNTEAFF
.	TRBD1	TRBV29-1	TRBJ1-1	TGCAGCGTTGATAGGGACAGAGGAACTGAAGCTTTCTTT	CSVDRDRGTEAFF
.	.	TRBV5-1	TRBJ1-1	TGCGCCAGCAGCTCGTCGACAGCGGACACTGAAGCTTTCTTT	CASSSSTADTEAFF
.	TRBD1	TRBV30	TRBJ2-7	TGTGCCTGGTCCCGACAGGGCCGGCTTTCCTACGAGCAGTACTTC	CAWSRQGRLSYEQYF
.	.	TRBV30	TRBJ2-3	TGTGCCCGTCTTTCTAAGGCAGATACGCAGTATTTT	CARLSKADTQYF
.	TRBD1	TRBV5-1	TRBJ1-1	TGCGCCAGCAGCTCCTTCCGGGGACAGCCAGGGGGCACTGAAGCTTTCTTT	CASSSFRGQPGGTEAFF
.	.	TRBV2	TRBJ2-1	TGTGCCAGCAGTCTCGACCGATACAAGGGCAATGAGCAGTTCTTC	CASSLDRYKGNEQFF
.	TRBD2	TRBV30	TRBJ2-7	TGTGCCTGGAGTTGGGGTAGCGGGATCTACGAGCAGTACTTC	CAWSWGSGIYEQYF
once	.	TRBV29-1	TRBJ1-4	TGCAGCGTTGAAGGTGAAAAACTGTTTTTT	CSVEGEKLFF
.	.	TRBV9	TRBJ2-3	TGTGCCAGCACCCTAGGGGGAGAGGTCACAGATACGCAGTATTTT	CASTLGGEVTDTQYF
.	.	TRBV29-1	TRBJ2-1	TGCAGCGTTGAAGGACTCGCGAGCTCCTACAATGAGCAGTTCTTC	CSVEGLASSYNEQFF
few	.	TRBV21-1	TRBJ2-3	TGTGCCAGCAGCACCTTGGGACCAGGCAATACGCAGTATTTT	CASSTLGPGNTQYF
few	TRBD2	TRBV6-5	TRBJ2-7	TGTGCCAGCAGTAACGCGGGGGGTGCCGAGCAGTACTTC	CASSNAGGAEQYF
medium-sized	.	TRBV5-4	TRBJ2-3	TGTGCCAGCAGCGACCCCGGAACGCAAGTCGATACGCAGTATTTT	CASSDPGTQVDTQYF
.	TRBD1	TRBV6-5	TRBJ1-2	TGTGCCAGCATGGCGCGGACAGGGAGCGGCTACACCTTC	CASMARTGSGYTF
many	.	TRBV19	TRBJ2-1	TGTGCCAGTAGTATAGATCCTAGGAGTGATGAGCAGTTCTTC	CASSIDPRSDEQFF
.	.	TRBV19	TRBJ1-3	TGTGCCACCCAGTACAGTGACTCTGGAAACACCATATATTTT	CATQYSDSGNTIYF
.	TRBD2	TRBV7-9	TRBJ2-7	TGTGCCAGCAGCTTAGATCTAGCGGGAGATAACGAGCAGTACTTC	CASSLDLAGDNEQYF
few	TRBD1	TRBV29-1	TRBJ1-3	TGCAGCGTGACGACAGGGGCGTCTGGAAACACCATATATTTT	CSVTTGASGNTIYF
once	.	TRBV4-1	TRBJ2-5	TGCGCCAGCAGCCAAGGGGTTCAAGAGACCCAGTACTTC	CASSQGVQETQYF
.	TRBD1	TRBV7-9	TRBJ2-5	TGTGCCAGCAGCCTAGGACAGGGGAGCCAAGAGACCCAGTACTTC	CASSLGQGSQETQYF
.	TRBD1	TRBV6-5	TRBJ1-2	TGTGCCAGCAGTACGGGACAGGGGAACCTATATGGCTACACCTTC	CASSTGQGNLYGYTF
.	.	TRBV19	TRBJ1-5	TGTGCCAGTAGTAATGGCAGTCCCCACGCACCCCAGCATTTT	CASSNGSPHAPQHF
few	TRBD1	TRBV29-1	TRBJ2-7	TGCAGCGTCGGACAGGGCAACGAGCAGTACTTC	CSVGQGNEQYF
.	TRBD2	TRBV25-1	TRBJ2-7	TGTGCCAGCAGTGATTCTAGGGAGGCGGGAGTGGGCGAGCAGTACTTC	CASSDSREAGVGEQYF